The 2 T cell receptor beta chains below were found in one sample sequenced in a study of blood T cell repertoires in COVID-19. TCRdb's table, derived via immunoSEQ multiplex PCR, lists solely in-frame clones and lacks some. The data show 100,000 to 150,000 clones, roughly 87% seen once. Sequenced material: peripheral blood. These receptor sequences come from a woman aged 80 or over with acute or convalescent COVID-19.

The rearrangement links TRBV12-5 to TRBJ1-1, with unresolved D. The CDR3 contains 15 residues. V was pared by 2 bases and J by 3 bases, with 13 bases between. Germline CDR1 and CDR2: LGHNT and FRNRAP. CDR3 region: CASGLSGQRYTEAFF. The CDR3 coding sequence is TGTGCTAGTGGTTTGTCGGGCCAGCGGTACACTGAAGCTTTCTTT. The whole variable domain, remainder taken from reference TRBV12-5 and TRBJ1-1, is DARVTQTPRHKVTEMGQEVTMRCQPILGHNTVFWYRQTMMQGLELLAYFRNRAPLDDSGMPKDRFSAEMPDATLATLKIQPSEPRDSAVYFCASGLSGQRYTEAFFGQGTRLTVV.

This clone has a handful of counts. The chain joins TRBV10-2 to TRBJ1-6, with TRBD1 matching over 9 bases. Germline V lookup: CDR1 WSHSY, CDR2 SAAADI. The ends lost 0 bases at V and 10 bases at J; junction bases unmatched: 7. The CDR3 has 16 residues. CDR3 sequence reads: CASSESADRGRSPLHF. CDR3 DNA sequence: TGCGCCAGCAGTGAGTCGGCGGACAGGGGTCGATCACCCCTCCACTTT.